This TCR beta chain was recorded in a study of cytomegalovirus exposure and HLA in healthy donors. CDR1 is MNHEY and CDR2 is SMNVEV in the germline V gene (reference sequence). This CDR3 is built from 15 residues. V shed 7 bases, J shed 0 bases, and the junction held 6 bases outside the gene matches. Study conclusions and caveats: According to an earlier analysis, most TCR beta V segments yielded productive rearrangements about 90% or about 30% of the time. Later genetic work tied a missense DCLRE1C variant to beta-chain V and J trimming.

Notes on this clone: Its antigen is currently unknown.

The PCR made use of 60 Vbeta and 13 Jbeta primers. Repertoires were generated with immunoSEQ multiplex PCR, while TCRdb's copy carries only in-frame clones and drops some. The sample yields around 92,000 clones, around 80% seen once. Sequencing input: PBMCs. The sequence was collected from a man aged 55 to 70 in good health and CMV-seropositive. The V call is TRBV27, the J call TRBJ2-7; 10 nucleotides agree with TRBD1. CDR3 sequence: CASTLRTGGSYEQYF. DNA of the CDR3: TGTGCCAGCACCCTTCGGACAGGGGGCTCCTACGAGCAGTACTTC.